These T cell receptor beta chains were read from a single sample in a study of cytotoxic CD8 clonotypes in ibrutinib-treated CLL. The method was immunoSEQ multiplex PCR; TCRdb's version includes in-frame clones alone and lacks a portion of them. Found here are some 160,000 clones, around 84% of them singletons; the top ten hold roughly 2%. The material was PBMCs, obtained after 12 months of ibrutinib treatment. The receptors stem from a human donor with chronic lymphocytic leukemia. Both conserved end residues are trimmed from each CDR3. Each record gives: CDR3 protein, clone size, J gene, V gene. The size field is filled for only some rows; it gives once, few, many or a size class.

CDR3 protein: AIGSSGANVLT; clone size: once; J gene: TRBJ2-6; V gene: TRBV28
CDR3 protein: AWSVGQGVRYT; clone size: few; J gene: TRBJ1-2; V gene: TRBV30
CDR3 protein: ASSRPGIAYEQY; clone size: few; J gene: TRBJ2-7; V gene: TRBV19
CDR3 protein: ASSLLGGAGKLF; clone size: .; J gene: TRBJ1-4; V gene: TRBV28
CDR3 protein: ASSLGGSHTEAF; clone size: .; J gene: TRBJ1-1; V gene: TRBV28
CDR3 protein: ASSASGVHTGELF; clone size: .; J gene: TRBJ2-2; V gene: TRBV9
CDR3 protein: ASSADRENEKLF; clone size: .; J gene: TRBJ1-4; V gene: TRBV2
CDR3 protein: ASRSLAGGGYEQY; clone size: .; J gene: TRBJ2-7; V gene: TRBV5-1
CDR3 protein: ASSVRYTDTQY; clone size: .; J gene: TRBJ2-3; V gene: TRBV19
CDR3 protein: ASSTQGLAGKNIQY; clone size: .; J gene: TRBJ2-4; V gene: TRBV27
CDR3 protein: ASRYQGAMNTEAF; clone size: .; J gene: TRBJ1-1; V gene: TRBV6-5
CDR3 protein: ASRSGLELSNEQY; clone size: .; J gene: TRBJ2-7; V gene: TRBV5-6
CDR3 protein: AIKAGDTYGYT; clone size: .; J gene: TRBJ1-2; V gene: TRBV10-3
CDR3 protein: AWSVGQGTDTQY; clone size: once; J gene: TRBJ2-3; V gene: TRBV30
CDR3 protein: ASSQDPPGQETQY; clone size: .; J gene: TRBJ2-5; V gene: TRBV4-1
CDR3 protein: ATTPARKKVSGEKLF; clone size: .; J gene: TRBJ1-4; V gene: TRBV14
CDR3 protein: ASSLSGDLAKNIQY; clone size: .; J gene: TRBJ2-4; V gene: TRBV27
CDR3 protein: ASSLRSNYGYT; clone size: few; J gene: TRBJ1-2; V gene: TRBV28
CDR3 protein: ASSASERSGWEWNTEAF; clone size: .; J gene: TRBJ1-1; V gene: TRBV13
CDR3 protein: ASSSAGGDFNTDTQY; clone size: .; J gene: TRBJ2-3; V gene: TRBV5-1
CDR3 protein: ASRNERRGQETQY; clone size: .; J gene: TRBJ2-5; V gene: TRBV7-9
CDR3 protein: ASSFWTGGARAYGYT; clone size: .; J gene: TRBJ1-2; V gene: TRBV28
CDR3 protein: ATSRVGGLPRPDTQY; clone size: .; J gene: TRBJ2-3; V gene: TRBV15
CDR3 protein: ASSGTYASGVYNEQF; clone size: .; J gene: TRBJ2-1; V gene: TRBV2
CDR3 protein: ASSLALSGRGTKNIQY; clone size: .; J gene: TRBJ2-4; V gene: TRBV5-5
CDR3 protein: ASSQQSASGLANEQF; clone size: .; J gene: TRBJ2-1; V gene: TRBV7-2
CDR3 protein: ASSLGFGGAKNIQY; clone size: .; J gene: TRBJ2-4; V gene: TRBV7-2
CDR3 protein: ASSPSTGVYEQY; clone size: .; J gene: TRBJ2-7; V gene: TRBV19
CDR3 protein: ASSSEETQY; clone size: .; J gene: TRBJ2-5; V gene: TRBV7-9
CDR3 protein: ASSVGNYNEQF; clone size: .; J gene: TRBJ2-1; V gene: TRBV9
CDR3 protein: AESSGGEQF; clone size: .; J gene: TRBJ2-1; V gene: TRBV7-2
CDR3 protein: ASHDVGGSGNTIY; clone size: .; J gene: TRBJ1-3; V gene: TRBV2
CDR3 protein: AIRRDAGDGYT; clone size: .; J gene: TRBJ1-2; V gene: TRBV10-3
CDR3 protein: ASSWGQGKADTQY; clone size: .; J gene: TRBJ2-3; V gene: TRBV7-8
CDR3 protein: ASSLRPTSYEQY; clone size: .; J gene: TRBJ2-7; V gene: TRBV5-1
CDR3 protein: ASSLGTSGRRVYEQF; clone size: .; J gene: TRBJ2-1; V gene: TRBV7-8
CDR3 protein: ASSLGALGGRTGELF; clone size: .; J gene: TRBJ2-2; V gene: TRBV27
CDR3 protein: ASSLSAAWRHYGYT; clone size: .; J gene: TRBJ1-2; V gene: TRBV27
CDR3 protein: AISRRQGYEQY; clone size: few; J gene: TRBJ2-7; V gene: TRBV6-6
CDR3 protein: ASSEAARDSRWGYT; clone size: .; J gene: TRBJ1-2; V gene: TRBV6-1
CDR3 protein: ASSLAGEVGELF; clone size: .; J gene: TRBJ2-2; V gene: TRBV7-2
CDR3 protein: ASSSSYQGFSTDTQY; clone size: .; J gene: TRBJ2-3; V gene: TRBV5-5
CDR3 protein: ASSASGGDYYNEQF; clone size: .; J gene: TRBJ2-1; V gene: TRBV28
CDR3 protein: ASSQDSGPRPQH; clone size: .; J gene: TRBJ1-5; V gene: TRBV4-3
CDR3 protein: ASSLAPGQGDSPLH; clone size: once; J gene: TRBJ1-6; V gene: TRBV5-1
CDR3 protein: ASSNRQGGTDTQY; clone size: .; J gene: TRBJ2-3; V gene: TRBV4-2
CDR3 protein: ASSSTRTGSNEQF; clone size: .; J gene: TRBJ2-1; V gene: TRBV7-3
CDR3 protein: ASSSEQGLNTEAF; clone size: .; J gene: TRBJ1-1; V gene: TRBV5-4
CDR3 protein: SVDDSGKSETQY; clone size: .; J gene: TRBJ2-5; V gene: TRBV29-1
CDR3 protein: ASSPNRGTDTQY; clone size: .; J gene: TRBJ2-3; V gene: TRBV18
CDR3 protein: ASSSDRDRVVGEQY; clone size: .; J gene: TRBJ2-7; V gene: TRBV13
CDR3 protein: ASSLTASSPYEQY; clone size: .; J gene: TRBJ2-7; V gene: TRBV27
CDR3 protein: ASSLGTGGYVNEKLF; clone size: .; J gene: TRBJ1-4; V gene: TRBV9
CDR3 protein: ASSGTWGQDYNEQF; clone size: once; J gene: TRBJ2-1; V gene: TRBV4-1